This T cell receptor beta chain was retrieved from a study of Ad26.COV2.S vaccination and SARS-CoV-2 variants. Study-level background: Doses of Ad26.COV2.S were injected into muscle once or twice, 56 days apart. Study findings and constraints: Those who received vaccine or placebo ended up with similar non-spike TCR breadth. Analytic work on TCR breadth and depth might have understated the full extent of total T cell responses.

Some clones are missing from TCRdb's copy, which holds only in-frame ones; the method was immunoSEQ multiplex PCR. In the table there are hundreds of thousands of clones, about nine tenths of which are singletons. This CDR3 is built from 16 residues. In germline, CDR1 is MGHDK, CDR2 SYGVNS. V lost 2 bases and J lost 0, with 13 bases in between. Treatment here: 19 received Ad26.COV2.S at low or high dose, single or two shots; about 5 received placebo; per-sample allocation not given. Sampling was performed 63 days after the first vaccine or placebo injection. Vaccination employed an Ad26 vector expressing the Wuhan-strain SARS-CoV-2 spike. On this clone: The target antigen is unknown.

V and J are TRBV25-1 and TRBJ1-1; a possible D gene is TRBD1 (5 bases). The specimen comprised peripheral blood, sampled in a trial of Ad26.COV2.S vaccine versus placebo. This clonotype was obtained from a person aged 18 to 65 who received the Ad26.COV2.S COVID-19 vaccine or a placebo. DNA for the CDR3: TGTGCCAGCAGTGAACTCGAGGCAGGGATGAACACTGAAGCTTTCTTT. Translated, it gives CASSELEAGMNTEAFF. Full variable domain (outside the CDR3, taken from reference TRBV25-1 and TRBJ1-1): EADIYQTPRYLVIGTGKKITLECSQTMGHDKMYWYQQDPGMELHLIHYSYGVNSTEKGDLSSESTVSRIRTEHFPLTLESARPSHTSQYLCASSELEAGMNTEAFFGQGTRLTVV.